This T cell receptor beta chain was sequenced in a study of metastatic and nonmetastatic thyroid tumors. To note about this clone: Its antigen remains unknown.

Study-level points and caveats: The reported finding was significantly higher TCR beta diversity in malignant thyroid tumors relative to benign nodules, in blood and tumor.

MiXCR was used by TCRdb to re-call the PCR reads. The sample lists approximately 10,000 clones, around 26% occurring once. No treatment of any kind had been given to any patient before thyroid surgery. This CDR3 is built from 16 residues. Trimming pared 1 base from V and 3 bases from J, leaving 14 bases between. Per the germline V gene, CDR1 is SGDLS and CDR2 is YYNGEE. This chain joins TRBV9 and TRBJ1-3; D is uncertain. This TCR was recovered from a male donor with papillary thyroid cancer or a benign thyroid nodule (not recorded which). Some clones in this sample may be carry-over from other donors' samples. The sequencing sample was made of adjacent normal tissue. DNA of the CDR3: TGTGCCAGCAGCGTATTGGACGGGAGCTTTGGAAACACCATATATTTT. As protein: CASSVLDGSFGNTIYF.